What follows are 12 T cell receptor beta chains derived from one specimen sequenced in a study of cytomegalovirus exposure and HLA in healthy donors. Primers included in the PCR were 60 Vbeta and 13 Jbeta primers. TCRdb's copy holds only in-frame clones and misses some; the assay was immunoSEQ multiplex PCR. The data contain more than 95,000 clones, 9.5% of them singletons. The sequenced sample consisted of PBMCs. These receptors came from a man in his thirties or forties in good health and CMV-seronegative.

V gene TRBV13 combines with J gene TRBJ2-7; 9 positions match TRBD1. The V gene end was trimmed by 4 bases and the J gene end by 2 bases; junction bases not matched to a gene: 3. CDR3 size: 14 residues. CDR1 is PRHDT, CDR2 FYEKMQ, per germline (reference sequence). The CDR3 protein is CASSSGQGPYEQYF. The CDR3 DNA follows: TGTGCCAGCAGCTCGGGACAGGGCCCCTACGAGCAGTACTTC.

The chain uses TRBV7-2 and TRBJ2-7; 9 bases agree with TRBD2. The CDR3 length is 14 residues. J gave up 7 bases and V 4 bases, and 8 bases lay outside the gene matches. The germline V gene has CDR1 SGHTA and CDR2 FQGNSA. CDR3 in amino acids: CASSSSSGAGEQYF. DNA for the CDR3: TGTGCCAGCAGCTCCTCTAGCGGGGCGGGGGAGCAGTACTTC.

The chain is built from TRBV27 and TRBJ2-3; 13 bases are a match to TRBD2. The V gene end was trimmed by 5 bases and the J gene end by 1 base; junction bases not matched to a gene: 12. CDR1 and CDR2 (germline): MNHEY, SMNVEV (reference sequence). The CDR3 has 19 amino acids. CDR3 in DNA: TGTGCCAGCAGTCCCACGAGACTAGCGGGGGGCCGGGGCACAGATACGCAGTATTTT. Translated: CASSPTRLAGGRGTDTQYF.

This rearrangement joins TRBV5-4 to TRBJ2-4; D is possibly TRBD1 (6 bases). In germline, CDR1 is SGHNT, CDR2 YYREEE (reference sequence). The CDR3 extends over 15 amino acids. Between the trimmed V and J ends, which lost 4 bases and 1 base, there was a span of 12 bases. CDR3 nucleotides: TGTGCCAGCAGCCCGGGGCAGGGGGCCAAAAACATTCAGTACTTC. It specifies CASSPGQGAKNIQYF. The full variable domain, completed using reference TRBV5-4 and TRBJ2-4, is ETGVTQSPTHLIKTRGQQVTLRCSSQSGHNTVSWYQQALGQGPQFIFQYYREEENGRGNFPPRFSGLQFPNYSSELNVNALELDDSALYLCASSPGQGAKNIQYFGAGTRLSVL.

This clone was counted only a few times. The chain joins TRBV6-6 to TRBJ1-3; 12 nucleotides line up with TRBD1. CDR1 and CDR2 from the germline V gene are MNHNY and SVGAGI (reference sequence). There are 14 residues in the CDR3. V lost 6 bases to trimming and J lost 7 bases; unmatched junction nucleotides: 4. The CDR3 DNA is TGTGCCAGCAGCTCGGGACAGGGGGCCAACACCATATATTTT. Protein product: CASSSGQGANTIYF.

This clone was detected a few times. This chain connects TRBV5-1 to TRBJ2-7; a possible D gene is TRBD1 (6 bases). V shed 2 bases and J shed 0 bases, with 9 bases lying between them. Germline CDR1 and CDR2: SGHRS and YFSETQ. This CDR3 is 14 amino acids long. For the CDR3, the DNA is TGCGCCAGCAGCTTAATGGACAGCTCCTACGAGCAGTACTTC. Protein product: CASSLMDSSYEQYF.

This clone was observed a handful of times. The rearrangement links TRBV5-1 to TRBJ1-5; tentatively, D is TRBD1 (5 bases). The V end lost 0 bases, the J end lost 7 bases, and 11 bases lay between the germline ends. In germline, CDR1 is SGHRS, CDR2 YFSETQ. This CDR3 comprises 14 residues. CDR3 amino acids: CASSLGQRGQPQHF. The CDR3 DNA reads TGCGCCAGCAGCTTGGGGCAAAGGGGACAGCCCCAGCATTTT. The full variable domain, its missing parts supplied by reference TRBV5-1 and TRBJ1-5, is KAGVTQTPRYLIKTRGQQVTLSCSPISGHRSVSWYQQTPGQGLQFLFEYFSETQRNKGNFPGRFSGRQFSNSRSEMNVSTLELGDSALYLCASSLGQRGQPQHFGDGTRLSIL.

Only a few counts were recorded for this clone. V gene TRBV28 combines with J gene TRBJ2-7; 8 bases fit TRBD2. This CDR3 contains 16 residues. Germline-derived CDR1 and CDR2 are MDHEN and SYDVKM. Trimming removed 3 bases from V and 2 bases from J; junction bases left unmatched: 9. This CDR3 is CASSFRASGSPYEQYF. The CDR3, as DNA: TGTGCCAGCAGTTTTCGGGCTAGCGGGTCCCCCTACGAGCAGTACTTC.

In its sample, this clone was seen a few times. J is TRBJ2-7 and V is TRBV5-1; 7 nucleotides line up with TRBD1. Germline-derived CDR1 and CDR2 are SGHRS and YFSETQ. V shed 0 bases, J shed 5 bases, and the junction held 11 bases outside the gene matches. The length of the CDR3 is 16 residues. The CDR3 protein is CASSLASGTVLHEQYF. The CDR3 bases are TGCGCCAGCAGCTTGGCCTCCGGGACAGTTTTGCACGAGCAGTACTTC.

The V call is TRBV5-1, the J call TRBJ2-7, with D unresolved. V shed 0 bases and J shed 4 bases, with 8 bases lying between them. CDR1 and CDR2 from the germline V gene are SGHRS and YFSETQ. There are 13 residues in the CDR3. The CDR3 coding sequence is TGCGCCAGCAGCTTGGATACCAGGTACGAGCAGTACTTC. Its translation is CASSLDTRYEQYF. The complete variable domain, with remaining parts taken from reference TRBV5-1 and TRBJ2-7, reads KAGVTQTPRYLIKTRGQQVTLSCSPISGHRSVSWYQQTPGQGLQFLFEYFSETQRNKGNFPGRFSGRQFSNSRSEMNVSTLELGDSALYLCASSLDTRYEQYFGPGTRLTVT.

This clone was found a few times. The chain joins TRBV5-4 to TRBJ1-1; D might be TRBD1 (5 bases). The CDR3 contains 15 residues. Germline-derived CDR1 and CDR2 are SGHNT and YYREEE (reference sequence). Trimming removed 2 bases at V and 1 base at J, with 12 bases between. The chain's CDR3 is CASSLDSRSNTEAFF. CDR3 in DNA: TGTGCCAGCAGCTTAGACAGCCGATCGAACACTGAAGCTTTCTTT.

The rearrangement links TRBV28 to TRBJ2-4; TRBD1 agrees at 9 bases. The CDR3 totals 14 residues. V lost 5 bases, J lost 5 bases, and 4 bases stayed unmatched. CDR1 MDHEN and CDR2 SYDVKM come from the germline V gene. The DNA for the CDR3 is TGTGCCAGCAGTGGGGACAGGGAAGAAAACATTCAGTACTTC. Amino acid sequence: CASSGDREENIQYF.